This is a list of T cell receptor beta chains from one sample in a study of blood T cell repertoires in COVID-19. The protocol was immunoSEQ multiplex PCR, while the TCRdb copy is restricted to in-frame clones and leaves out a portion. This sample has 290,000 or so clones, with almost 90% found just once. Sequencing used PBMCs or T cells enriched from blood (not recorded which). The receptors here all came from a woman under 30 with acute COVID-19. Each CDR3 is given with its conserved first and last residue. D genes are given only for firm matches. Clone size, where shown, is once, few, many, or a class for clones that have expanded.

CDR3aa: CASSPVAGGSYEQYF
CDR3nt: TGTGCCAGCAGCCCCGTAGCGGGAGGGAGCTACGAGCAGTACTTC
d_gene: TRBD2
v_gene: TRBV7-9
j_gene: TRBJ2-7
abundance: .

CDR3aa: CASSLGTGNNSPLHF
CDR3nt: TGTGCCAGCAGTTTGGGAACAGGGAATAATTCACCCCTCCACTTT
d_gene: .
v_gene: TRBV27
j_gene: TRBJ1-6
abundance: .

CDR3aa: CASSLLKTGEETQYF
CDR3nt: TGCGCCAGCAGCCTTTTAAAGACAGGGGAAGAGACCCAGTACTTC
d_gene: TRBD1
v_gene: TRBV5-1
j_gene: TRBJ2-5
abundance: .

CDR3aa: CASSRGVAGVSTGELFF
CDR3nt: TGTGCCAGCAGCCGCGGGGTAGCGGGAGTAAGCACCGGGGAGCTGTTTTTT
d_gene: TRBD2
v_gene: TRBV5-5
j_gene: TRBJ2-2
abundance: .

CDR3aa: CASSLDPVTDTQYF
CDR3nt: TGTGCCAGCAGCTTAGATCCCGTCACAGATACGCAGTATTTT
d_gene: .
v_gene: TRBV11-3
j_gene: TRBJ2-3
abundance: .

CDR3aa: CASSERQGRTYEQYF
CDR3nt: TGTGCCAGCAGCGAGAGACAGGGGAGAACCTACGAGCAGTACTTC
d_gene: TRBD1
v_gene: TRBV14
j_gene: TRBJ2-7
abundance: once

CDR3aa: CASSLRREQRNEKLFF
CDR3nt: TGTGCCAGCAGCCTTCGTAGAGAACAGCGGAATGAAAAACTGTTTTTT
d_gene: .
v_gene: TRBV5-4
j_gene: TRBJ1-4
abundance: .

CDR3aa: CASSLSRTQNYEQYF
CDR3nt: TGTGCCAGCAGCTTAAGCCGGACACAGAACTACGAGCAGTACTTC
d_gene: .
v_gene: TRBV7-3
j_gene: TRBJ2-7
abundance: .

CDR3aa: CASSMRDTEAFF
CDR3nt: TGTGCCAGTAGTATGCGGGACACTGAAGCTTTCTTT
d_gene: .
v_gene: TRBV19
j_gene: TRBJ1-1
abundance: .

CDR3aa: CASSPRRVNTEAFF
CDR3nt: TGTGCCAGCAGCCCGAGACGGGTGAACACTGAAGCTTTCTTT
d_gene: .
v_gene: TRBV7-8
j_gene: TRBJ1-1
abundance: .

CDR3aa: CASSPPGREAPQHF
CDR3nt: TGTGCCAGTAGTCCTCCGGGCAGGGAAGCACCCCAGCATTTT
d_gene: .
v_gene: TRBV19
j_gene: TRBJ1-5
abundance: .

CDR3aa: CASLRGEQYF
CDR3nt: TGCGCCAGCCTGCGGGGCGAGCAGTACTTC
d_gene: .
v_gene: TRBV10-1
j_gene: TRBJ2-7
abundance: once

CDR3aa: CAISVTGTEAFF
CDR3nt: TGTGCCATCAGTGTAACAGGGACTGAAGCTTTCTTT
d_gene: .
v_gene: TRBV10-3
j_gene: TRBJ1-1
abundance: .

CDR3aa: CASSERRNSNQPQHF
CDR3nt: TGTGCCAGCAGTGAAAGGAGAAATAGCAATCAGCCCCAGCATTTT
d_gene: .
v_gene: TRBV6-1
j_gene: TRBJ1-5
abundance: .

CDR3aa: CASSYSRKKTQYF
CDR3nt: TGTGCCAGCAGTTACTCGAGGAAGAAGACCCAGTACTTC
d_gene: .
v_gene: TRBV6-5
j_gene: TRBJ2-5
abundance: .

CDR3aa: CASSHRDSRNQPQHF
CDR3nt: TGTGCCAGCAGCCATAGGGACAGCCGGAATCAGCCCCAGCATTTT
d_gene: TRBD1
v_gene: TRBV14
j_gene: TRBJ1-5
abundance: once

CDR3aa: CSAKSERYYGYTF
CDR3nt: TGCAGCGCAAAAAGTGAGAGATACTATGGCTACACCTTC
d_gene: .
v_gene: TRBV29-1
j_gene: TRBJ1-2
abundance: .

CDR3aa: CASSRLAGARETQYF
CDR3nt: TGTGCCAGCTCCCGACTAGCGGGAGCTCGAGAGACCCAGTACTTC
d_gene: TRBD2
v_gene: TRBV25-1
j_gene: TRBJ2-5
abundance: .